This TCR beta chain comes out of a study of T-cell reconstitution after alpha-beta-depleted transplantation in children. This clonotype came up many times. Preparation of the TCRbeta library was carried out with unique molecular identifiers. TCRdb re-derived calls from the PCR reads in MiXCR, one entry per CDR3 protein. Among tens of thousands of distinct CDR3 sequences listed, approximately 7.4% were seen once. The sequence came from a human donor who donated a stem cell graft to a child with acute lymphoblastic leukemia. This material consisted of PBMCs from the stem cell graft donor, taken from the stem cell graft.

Written as DNA, the CDR3 is TGTGCCAGCAGACCCGGGACTAGCGGGACCGGGTCCATTCAGTACTTC. It specifies CASRPGTSGTGSIQYF. The chain joins TRBV6-1 to TRBJ2-4, with 13 nucleotides matching TRBD2. The V segment lost 6 bases and the J segment 9 bases; nucleotides outside the gene matches: 11. The CDR3 is made up of 16 amino acids. Looked up from germline, CDR1 is MNHNS and CDR2 is SASEGT.